The text below deals with one T cell receptor (beta chain). This specimen belongs to a study of blood T cell repertoires in COVID-19. Study at large: The analysed material was cDNA or gDNA that came from T cells, B-cell-depleted T cells, or PBMCs.

Those enrolled in Seattle joined during active infection and were followed longitudinally afterward. V shed 4 bases and J shed 6 bases, with 9 bases lying between them. The CDR3 extends over 11 amino acids. Germline V lookup: CDR1 GTSNPN, CDR2 SVGIG (reference sequence). Per the original methods: Estimation of nucleated cell counts was performed using reference gene primer amplification. Assay: immunoSEQ multiplex PCR; the TCRdb copy retains only in-frame clones and omits some. V, J and clone size are taken as reported in that table, and D and trimming were inferred from the DNA itself. Among tens of thousands of clones listed, roughly nine tenths were seen once.

The clonotype comes from a man in his fifties with COVID-19, enrolled during active disease. Material: peripheral blood. The chain uses TRBV30 and TRBJ1-1, with no clear D. This CDR3 reads CAWNRFAEAFF. The CDR3 coding sequence is TGTGCCTGGAACAGATTCGCTGAAGCTTTCTTT.